The sequence of this T cell receptor beta chain was determined in a study of identical twins listed by TCRdb under 2016. Regarding the complete study: The study deep-sequenced TCR alpha and beta repertoires from monozygotic twins, unrelated adults of various ages and cord blood to test whether fetal clonotypes persist. Replicate twin experiments were performed at different times using different library preparation protocols to rule out contamination.

This clonotype was detected a few times. Its recognized antigen is unknown. Base qualities are not at hand, and no much larger clone is one base apart. Every donor was a healthy Caucasian. Receptor amplification or capture employed 5' RACE. Reads for this sample came from an Illumina HiSeq 2000. Template switching added a universal primer binding site, and the final cDNA carried a unique molecular identifier that allowed TCR cDNA molecules to be counted accurately. Specific primers in the conserved constant-segment region were used to synthesize first-strand cDNA for the TCR alpha and beta chains. To control for contamination, each cDNA library was double barcoded with a SMART-Mk sample barcode plus Illumina barcodes. Two successive PCR steps introduced TruSeq adapter sequences along with Illumina sample barcodes. The TCR alpha and beta cDNA libraries were sequenced on the Illumina HiSeq platform using custom primers. The source study handled its data this way. MiGEC was used to process raw reads and extract unique molecular identifiers, and MiXCR was used to find CDR3 positions. Recombination models were inferred per individual with the repgenHMM and IGoR tools using an EM algorithm. Shared clonotypes were analyzed with the tcR package in R, and sharing was normalized by the product of cloneset sizes. To study raw recombination without the effects of thymic and clonal selection, out-of-frame nonproductive sequences were analyzed. Through fastp at Q25 and MiXCR, TCRdb rebuilt clones from the public reads, retaining in-frame beta chains. Rows with a matching CDR3 protein are joined into one entry that keeps the most common DNA and genes. TCRdb, rather than the study authors, made the V and J calls. The sample table holds roughly 1,500,000 distinct CDR3 sequences, of which about 32% were seen once. About 0.25% of the sample is taken by the ten largest.

Trimming leaves V shorter by 7 bases and J shorter by 8 bases, with the junction holding 5 bases beyond the gene matches. The CDR3 measures 13 amino acids from cysteine to phenylalanine. CDR3 DNA is the only sequence kept; it has 39 bases, read in frame from the first base. Study-wide findings and limitations: Compared with coincidental sharing between unrelated individuals, out-of-frame TCR alpha sequences shared between twins showed an excess of sequences with low generation probability. In monozygotic twins, out-of-frame TCR alpha sharing was systematically underestimated by recombination models, although the models agreed with sharing between unrelated individuals. Zero-insertion analyses could be partly confounded by invariant T cells such as MAIT and iNKT, although diverse VJ usage argued against such confounding for most clonotypes. Abundant cord blood beta clonotypes carried fewer insertions; young adult naive repertoires showed a weaker similar trend, while memory repertoires showed none. In beta out-of-frame sequences, excess twin sharing was weaker, because having fewer shared sequences lowered the signal-to-noise ratio. Conclusions relied on cross-sectional statistical analysis, since the same donors could not be followed over many years.

This sequence was found in a newborn girl in good health. The chain employs TRBV12-3 or TRBV12-4 and TRBJ1-6; the central 7 bases match TRBD1. Sequenced material: cord blood. The sequenced DNA is TGTGCCAGCACCCGACAGGGCGATTCACCCCTCCACTTT. This translates into CASTRQGDSPLHF.